These 27 T cell receptor beta chains were all obtained from the same sample, sequenced in a study of T cells after yellow fever vaccination. MiXCR was run by TCRdb on the 5' RACE reads, yielding one entry per CDR3 protein. The table includes a few hundred thousand distinct CDR3 sequences, approximately 8% detected once. This specimen consisted of PBMCs, obtained roughly 45 days after the first yellow fever vaccination. These TCRs come from a man aged 18 to 35 who received the YFV17D yellow fever vaccine.

The CDR3 coding sequence is TGTGCCAGCAGGTCGACAGGGGGGGGCAATCAGCCCCAGCATTTT. This sequence encodes CASRSTGGGNQPQHF. The V call is TRBV12-3 or TRBV12-4, the J call TRBJ1-5; 9 nucleotides align to TRBD1. Losses at the gene ends were 6 bases for V and 2 bases for J; bases not matched to a gene: 5. This CDR3 region has 15 residues.

The chain uses TRBV7-8 and TRBJ2-3; D is undetermined. Trimming removed 1 base from V and 5 bases from J, with 7 bases in between. Per the germline V gene, CDR1 is SGHVS and CDR2 is FQNEAQ. The CDR3 is 13 amino acids. CDR3 sequence: CASSLVRGDTQYF. The CDR3 coding sequence is TGTGCCAGCAGCTTAGTTCGAGGAGATACGCAGTATTTT. The full variable domain, in which reference TRBV7-8 and TRBJ2-3 provide the parts outside the CDR3, is GAGVSQSPRYKVAKRGQDVALRCDPISGHVSLFWYQQALGQGPEFLTYFQNEAQLDKSGLPSDRFFAERPEGSVSTLKIQRTQQEDSAVYLCASSLVRGDTQYFGPGTRLTVL.

In its sample, this clonotype was seen a few times. The gene calls are TRBV6-2 or TRBV6-3 and TRBJ2-5; 9 nucleotides match TRBD2. CDR1 is MNHEY and CDR2 is SVGEGT in the germline V gene. This CDR3 has 17 amino acids. Trimming at V came to 7 bases and at J to 2 bases, leaving 14 bases not matched to a gene. CDR3 nucleotide sequence: TGTGCCAGCACCCTCCCGCCCCAGCGGGGGGTACAAGAGACCCAGTACTTC. It codes for CASTLPPQRGVQETQYF.

The chain couples TRBV15 to TRBJ1-1; D is unclear. In germline, CDR1 is LNHNV, CDR2 YYDKDF (reference sequence). The CDR3 totals 13 residues. The V and J ends lost 6 bases and 1 base respectively, with 9 bases between them. This CDR3 is CATSAGGNTEAFF. As DNA, the CDR3 is TGTGCCACCAGTGCCGGTGGGAACACTGAAGCTTTCTTT.

This clonotype has more than one count but fewer than ten. The CDR3 loop reads CSARSSGYEQYV. DNA for the CDR3: TGCAGTGCTCGGTCTAGCGGGTACGAGCAGTACGTC. The J gene is TRBJ2-7, the V gene TRBV20-1; 8 bases agree with TRBD2. Germline loops: CDR1 DFQATT, CDR2 SNEGSKA (reference sequence). This CDR3 contains 12 residues. V lost 5 bases to trimming and J lost 4 bases; unmatched junction nucleotides: 4.

The rearrangement links TRBV20-1 to TRBJ2-7; 7 bases line up with TRBD1. Per the germline V gene, CDR1 is DFQATT and CDR2 is SNEGSKA (reference sequence). The trim removed 2 bases at V and 6 bases at J, leaving 4 bases unmatched. The length of the CDR3 is 12 residues. CDR3: CSARRGPFEQYV. DNA for the CDR3: TGCAGTGCTAGAAGGGGGCCGTTCGAGCAGTACGTC.

This clonotype was found a few times. J is TRBJ2-1 and V is TRBV2, with TRBD2 matching over 16 bases. Germline CDR1 and CDR2: SNHLY and FYNNEI. After removal of 5 bases from V and 4 bases from J, the junction contained 5 bases not matched to a gene. The CDR3 runs to 17 residues. CDR3 sequence: CASSPTGLAGGYNEQFF. Written as DNA, the CDR3 is TGTGCCAGCAGTCCCACGGGACTAGCGGGGGGGTACAATGAGCAGTTCTTC.

This chain links TRBV9 with TRBJ2-7, with D perhaps matching TRBD1 or TRBD2 (6 bases each). Germline V gene sequence: CDR1 SGDLS, CDR2 YYNGEE. The V end lost 4 bases, the J end lost 9 bases, and 17 bases lay between the germline ends. This CDR3 spans 13 amino acids. In DNA, the CDR3 is TGTGCCAGCAGCTTCAGCGAAGGGGGGCGGCAGTACTTC. It translates to CASSFSEGGRQYF. The full variable domain, completed using reference TRBV9 and TRBJ2-7, is DSGVTQTPKHLITATGQRVTLRCSPRSGDLSVYWYQQSLDQGLQFLIQYYNGEERAKGNILERFSAQQFPDLHSELNLSSLELGDSALYFCASSFSEGGRQYFGPGTRLTVT.

This clonotype appeared many times. This chain connects TRBV5-1 to TRBJ2-4; 10 bases agree with TRBD2. The CDR3 has 18 residues. After removal of 4 bases from V and 3 bases from J, the junction contained 13 bases not matched to a gene. Germline values: CDR1 SGHRS, CDR2 YFSETQ. For the CDR3, the DNA is TGCGCCAGCAGCCTCGGACTAGCGGACTCTCTTAACAAAAACATTCAGTACTTC. Protein product: CASSLGLADSLNKNIQYF.

This clonotype was recorded a few times. The chain carries TRBV9 and TRBJ1-1; D gene ambiguous. The V gene's germline CDR1 is SGDLS and CDR2 YYNGEE. The ends were cut back, 0 bases at V and 0 bases at J, with 12 bases in the middle. CDR3 length equals 16 residues. CDR3 loop: CASSVATPGLNTEAFF. The DNA of the CDR3 is TGTGCCAGCAGCGTAGCTACGCCAGGTCTGAACACTGAAGCTTTCTTT.

This clonotype has a handful of counts. The rearrangement joins TRBV7-3 to TRBJ2-1; TRBD2 might be the D (7 bases). CDR1 SGHTA and CDR2 FQGTGA come from the germline V gene. This CDR3 region has 17 residues. The V and J ends lost 1 base and 7 bases respectively, with 20 bases between them. CDR3 sequence: CASSLNPAGATGNEQFF. CDR3 nucleotides: TGTGCCAGCAGCTTAAACCCTGCGGGGGCGACGGGGAATGAGCAGTTCTTC.

This chain links TRBV28 with TRBJ2-5, with D perhaps matching TRBD2 (6 bases). Deletions cut 2 bases from V and 0 bases from J, with 10 bases between. This CDR3 contains 15 residues. Germline CDR1 reads MDHEN; CDR2 reads SYDVKM. The DNA for the CDR3 is TGTGCCAGCAGTTTACCTGGGGGGAACCAAGAGACCCAGTACTTC. This sequence encodes CASSLPGGNQETQYF.

This rearrangement joins TRBV7-3 to TRBJ2-1; 7 bases fit TRBD1. V shed 2 bases, J shed 10 bases, and the junction held 8 bases outside the gene matches. The CDR3 runs 14 residues. CDR1 SGHTA and CDR2 FQGTGA come from the germline V gene. CDR3 loop: CASSLGRQGREQFF. The CDR3 DNA follows: TGTGCCAGCAGCTTAGGGCGACAGGGCCGGGAGCAGTTCTTC.

The CDR3 DNA sequence: TGTGCCACCTCAATCGGGGAGGTCGGGGAGCAGTACGTC. Its translation: CATSIGEVGEQYV. The genes are TRBV28 and TRBJ2-7; a possible D gene is TRBD2 (6 bases). Germline CDR1 and CDR2: MDHEN and SYDVKM. This CDR3 is 13 amino acids long. V dropped 10 bases and J dropped 7 bases, with 20 bases sitting between them.

This clonotype has a count of ten or more. The V gene is TRBV5-1, the J gene TRBJ2-1, with TRBD1 matching 8 bases. Germline V gene data show CDR1 as SGHRS and CDR2 as YFSETQ. With 4 bases clipped from V and 2 bases from J, the junction kept 8 bases outside the gene matches. The CDR3 consists of 16 residues. In DNA form, the CDR3 reads TGCGCCAGCAGCAAAATTACAGGGGGTGCCTACAATGAGCAGTTCTTC. It is translated as CASSKITGGAYNEQFF.

The V call is TRBV2, the J call TRBJ1-6; weak D call: TRBD1 (5 bases). Germline V CDR1 and CDR2: SNHLY, FYNNEI. The CDR3 spans 18 residues. Trimming cost V 6 bases and J 7 bases, with 25 bases left between them. The CDR3 bases are TGTGCCAGCAGAAGTTTCACCCGGACATGGGAAGCGAATTCACCCCTCCACTTT. The encoded protein is CASRSFTRTWEANSPLHF.

The sample holds many counts of this clonotype. The chain joins TRBV12-3 or TRBV12-4 to TRBJ2-3; TRBD2 matches 7 bases. The V gene end was trimmed by 6 bases and the J gene end by 2 bases; junction bases not matched to a gene: 5. The CDR3 is 14 residues long. The CDR3 loop reads CASSRGLHTDTQYF. The CDR3 DNA is TGTGCCAGCAGCCGGGGACTACACACAGATACGCAGTATTTT.

V is TRBV4-1 and J is TRBJ1-1; D unclear. Germline V gene lookup returns CDR1 MGHRA and CDR2 YSYEKL. Trimming stripped 1 base from V and 6 bases from J, with 3 bases between. The CDR3 is 11 residues long. The CDR3 here is CASSQAAEAFF. Written as DNA, the CDR3 is TGCGCCAGCAGCCAAGCAGCTGAAGCTTTCTTT.

The V gene is TRBV5-4, the J gene TRBJ1-4; D is unresolved. V gave up 3 bases and J gave up 8 bases, with 17 bases separating them. The germline CDR1 and CDR2 sequences are SGHNT and YYREEE (reference sequence). The CDR3 length is 15 residues. This chain's CDR3 is CASSYERGSGEKLFF. CDR3 bases: TGTGCCAGCAGCTACGAACGGGGTTCGGGAGAAAAACTGTTTTTT.

This clonotype was counted only a few times. CDR3 sequence (DNA): TGTGCCAGCAGTGCCCACAGGGCGGATCAGCCCCAGCATTTT. It translates to CASSAHRADQPQHF. The rearrangement joins TRBV28 to TRBJ1-5; tentative D call: TRBD1 (6 bases). Looked up from germline, CDR1 is MDHEN and CDR2 is SYDVKM. With 5 bases removed from V and 5 bases from J, the gap between germline ends came to 13 bases. CDR3 size: 14 residues. The full variable domain, in which reference TRBV28 and TRBJ1-5 provide the parts outside the CDR3, is DVKVTQSSRYLVKRTGEKVFLECVQDMDHENMFWYRQDPGLGLRLIYFSYDVKMKEKGDIPEGYSVSREKKERFSLILESASTNQTSMYLCASSAHRADQPQHFGDGTRLSIL.

J is TRBJ2-5 and V is TRBV29-1; 11 nucleotides match TRBD2. The CDR3 totals 13 residues. Germline trimming cut 6 bases from V and 4 bases from J; bases unmatched to any gene: 4. Germline CDR1 reads SQVTM; CDR2 reads ANQGSEA. The CDR3 DNA follows: TGCAGCGTCCTGACTAGCGGGGTAGAGACCCAGTACTTC. Its translation: CSVLTSGVETQYF. Drawing the rest from reference TRBV29-1 and TRBJ2-5, the complete variable domain is SAVISQKPSRDICQRGTSLTIQCQVDSQVTMMFWYRQQPGQSLTLIATANQGSEATYESGFVIDKFPISRPNLTFSTLTVSNMSPEDSSIYLCSVLTSGVETQYFGPGTRLLVL.

The V and J genes are TRBV5-1 and TRBJ2-3; D might be TRBD2 (5 bases). The CDR3 spans 15 residues. V lost 4 bases to trimming and J lost 0 bases, with 12 bases between them. Looked up from germline, CDR1 is SGHRS and CDR2 is YFSETQ. The CDR3 protein is CASSQEDVSTDTQYF. The CDR3 DNA reads as TGCGCCAGCAGCCAGGAGGACGTTAGCACAGATACGCAGTATTTT. The full variable domain, its missing parts supplied by reference TRBV5-1 and TRBJ2-3, is KAGVTQTPRYLIKTRGQQVTLSCSPISGHRSVSWYQQTPGQGLQFLFEYFSETQRNKGNFPGRFSGRQFSNSRSEMNVSTLELGDSALYLCASSQEDVSTDTQYFGPGTRLTVL.

J is TRBJ1-5 and V is TRBV11-3, with TRBD1 as a possible D gene (6 bases). Trimming took 1 base from V and 7 from J, leaving 8 bases between them. CDR1 is SGHNT and CDR2 is YENEEA in the germline V gene. The CDR3 consists of 13 residues. This CDR3 is CASSLGGAQPQHF. The CDR3, as DNA: TGTGCCAGCAGCTTAGGGGGGGCCCAGCCCCAGCATTTT.

The chain is built from TRBV10-3 and TRBJ1-1, with D unresolved. The CDR3 is 15 amino acids. Germline V lookup: CDR1 ENHRY, CDR2 SYGVKD. V lost 7 bases and J 5 bases, leaving 20 bases between the germline ends. The CDR3 sequence is CAIKGTSGRDTEAFF. The CDR3 DNA sequence: TGTGCCATCAAGGGAACGTCGGGAAGGGATACTGAAGCTTTCTTT.

At least ten counts were recorded for this clonotype. The rearrangement joins TRBV27 to TRBJ2-3, with 7 bases identical to TRBD2. The CDR3 sequence is 16 residues long. Trimming took 0 bases from V and 0 from J; bases not matched to a gene: 3. The V gene's germline CDR1 is MNHEY and CDR2 SMNVEV (reference sequence). In DNA, the CDR3 is TGTGCCAGCAGTTTATCGAGCGGGGATAGCACAGATACGCAGTATTTT. Translated, it gives CASSLSSGDSTDTQYF.

The rearrangement links TRBV10-2 to TRBJ2-7, with D uncertain. Trimming cost V 2 bases and J 4 bases, with 9 bases left between them. The CDR3 consists of 13 residues. Germline V gene lookup returns CDR1 WSHSY and CDR2 SAAADI. DNA of the CDR3: TGCGCCAGCAGTGAGCCCAGCTTGTACGAGCAGTACGTC. As protein: CASSEPSLYEQYV.

The genes are TRBV7-9 and TRBJ2-3, with D uncertain. Germline CDR1 and CDR2: SEHNR and FQNEAQ (reference sequence). V gave up 2 bases and J gave up 4 bases, with 7 bases separating them. This CDR3 comprises 13 residues. CDR3 coding DNA: TGTGCCAGCAGCTTACGTTCTCCAGATACGCAGTATTTT. This codes for CASSLRSPDTQYF. The variable domain in full, with the rest retrieved from reference TRBV7-9 and TRBJ2-3, is DTGVSQNPRHKITKRGQNVTFRCDPISEHNRLYWYRQTLGQGPEFLTYFQNEAQLEKSRLLSDRFSAERPKGSFSTLEIQRTEQGDSAMYLCASSLRSPDTQYFGPGTRLTVL.